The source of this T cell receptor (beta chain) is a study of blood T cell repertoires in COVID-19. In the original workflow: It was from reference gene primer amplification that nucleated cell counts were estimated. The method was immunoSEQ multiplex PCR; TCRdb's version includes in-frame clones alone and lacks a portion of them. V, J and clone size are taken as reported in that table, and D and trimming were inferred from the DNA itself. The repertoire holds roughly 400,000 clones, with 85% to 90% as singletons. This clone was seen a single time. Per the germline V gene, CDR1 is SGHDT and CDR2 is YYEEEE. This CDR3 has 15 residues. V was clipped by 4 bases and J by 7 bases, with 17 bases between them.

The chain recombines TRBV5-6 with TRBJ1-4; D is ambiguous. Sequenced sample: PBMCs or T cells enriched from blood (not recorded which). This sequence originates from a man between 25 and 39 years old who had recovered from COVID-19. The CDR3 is CASSPREKRSEKLFF. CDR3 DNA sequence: TGTGCCAGCAGCCCTAGGGAGAAAAGAAGTGAAAAACTGTTTTTT.